This TCR beta chain was recorded in a study of T cell repertoires in cytomegalovirus infection. Details on this clonotype: Its antigen remains unidentified.

Each CDR3 protein is one row after TCRdb ran MiXCR on the reads. The sample carries about 37,000 distinct CDR3 sequences, about 48% recorded once. This CDR3 has 15 residues. Trimming cost V 2 bases and J 2 bases; bases outside gene matches: 3. Germline values: CDR1 MNHEY, CDR2 SVGAGI. The sample consisted of CD8+ T cells from cultured PBMCs, taken from culture after CMV antigen stimulation. This receptor was taken from a human donor in good health (CMV status not recorded). Some clones in this sample may be carry-over from other donors' samples. V is TRBV6-5 and J is TRBJ2-1; 7 bases are a match to TRBD1. The CDR3 protein is CASSYGTAAYNEQFF. The CDR3 DNA reads as TGTGCCAGCAGTTACGGGACAGCCGCCTACAATGAGCAGTTCTTC.